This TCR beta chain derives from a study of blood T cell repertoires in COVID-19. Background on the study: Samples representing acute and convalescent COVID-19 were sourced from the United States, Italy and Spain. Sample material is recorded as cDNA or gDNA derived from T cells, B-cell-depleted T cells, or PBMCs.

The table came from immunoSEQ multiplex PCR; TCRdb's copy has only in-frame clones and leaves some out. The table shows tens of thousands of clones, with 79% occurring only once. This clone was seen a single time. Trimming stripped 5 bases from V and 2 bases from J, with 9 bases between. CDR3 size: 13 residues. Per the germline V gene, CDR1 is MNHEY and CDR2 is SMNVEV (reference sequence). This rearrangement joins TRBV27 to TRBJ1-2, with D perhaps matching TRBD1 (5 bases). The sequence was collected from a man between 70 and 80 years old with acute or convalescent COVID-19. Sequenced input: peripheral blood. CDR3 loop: CASSPDRNYGYTF. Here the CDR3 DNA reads TGTGCCAGCAGTCCAGACAGAAACTATGGCTACACCTTC.